This is a list of T cell receptor beta chains from one sample in a study of T cell changes during pregnancy in multiple sclerosis. Sequenced by immunoSEQ multiplex PCR; TCRdb stores in-frame clones only, minus some. The table records under 50,000 clones, over 90% of them present only once. The source was CD8+ T cells from peripheral blood mononuclear cells, collected in the first trimester of pregnancy. These receptors all come from a female donor with multiple sclerosis, enrolled in a pregnancy study. CDR3s include the opening cysteine and the closing phenylalanine or tryptophan. D genes are given only for firm matches. Clone size appears in some rows only: once, few, many, or a class for an expanded clone.

d_call: TRBD1; v_call: TRBV7-9; j_call: TRBJ1-1; clone_size: .; cdr3_aa: CASSSDRAEAFF; cdr3_nt: TGTGCCAGCAGCTCAGACAGGGCTGAAGCTTTCTTT
d_call: .; v_call: TRBV6-5; j_call: TRBJ1-1; clone_size: .; cdr3_aa: CASSYTGGYNTEAFF; cdr3_nt: TGTGCCAGCAGTTACACGGGGGGGTATAACACTGAAGCTTTCTTT
d_call: .; v_call: TRBV5-1; j_call: TRBJ2-1; clone_size: .; cdr3_aa: CASSLVGGPPYNEQFF; cdr3_nt: TGCGCCAGCAGCTTGGTGGGGGGACCACCTTACAATGAGCAGTTCTTC
d_call: .; v_call: TRBV25-1; j_call: TRBJ2-5; clone_size: .; cdr3_aa: CASSRLSPLTGLETQYF; cdr3_nt: TGTGCCAGCAGTCGGCTAAGTCCCCTAACAGGGCTAGAGACCCAGTACTTC
d_call: TRBD1; v_call: TRBV18; j_call: TRBJ1-5; clone_size: once; cdr3_aa: CASSPNHRGRVQPQHF; cdr3_nt: TGTGCCAGCTCACCTAATCACAGGGGGCGCGTTCAGCCCCAGCATTTT
d_call: TRBD1; v_call: TRBV28; j_call: TRBJ1-1; clone_size: .; cdr3_aa: CASSFPEGAREAFF; cdr3_nt: TGTGCCAGCAGTTTCCCGGAGGGGGCCCGGGAAGCTTTCTTT
d_call: TRBD2; v_call: TRBV10-3; j_call: TRBJ2-7; clone_size: .; cdr3_aa: CAISSAGELYEQYF; cdr3_nt: TGTGCCATCAGCTCCGCGGGGGAACTCTACGAGCAGTACTTC
d_call: TRBD1; v_call: TRBV23-1; j_call: TRBJ2-3; clone_size: .; cdr3_aa: CASSQEDRGEGTDTQYF; cdr3_nt: TGCGCCAGCAGTCAGGAAGACAGGGGCGAGGGCACAGATACGCAGTATTTT
d_call: .; v_call: TRBV11-1; j_call: TRBJ2-7; clone_size: .; cdr3_aa: CASSSKHYEQYF; cdr3_nt: TGTGCCAGCAGCTCGAAACATTACGAGCAGTACTTC
d_call: TRBD2; v_call: TRBV18; j_call: TRBJ2-3; clone_size: .; cdr3_aa: CASSAKGGRSDTQYF; cdr3_nt: TGTGCCAGCTCCGCTAAAGGCGGGAGGTCAGATACGCAGTATTTT
d_call: TRBD2; v_call: TRBV10-3; j_call: TRBJ2-7; clone_size: .; cdr3_aa: CAISESDLTSGIYEQYF; cdr3_nt: TGTGCCATCAGTGAGTCGGATCTGACTAGCGGGATCTACGAGCAGTACTTC
d_call: TRBD1; v_call: TRBV6-5; j_call: TRBJ1-5; clone_size: .; cdr3_aa: CASSSQGIGNQPQHF; cdr3_nt: TGTGCCAGCAGTTCACAGGGGATCGGCAATCAGCCCCAGCATTTT
d_call: .; v_call: TRBV4-1; j_call: TRBJ2-1; clone_size: once; cdr3_aa: CASSQGGDHYNEQFF; cdr3_nt: TGCGCCAGCAGCCAAGGAGGAGATCACTACAATGAGCAGTTCTTC
d_call: .; v_call: TRBV10-3; j_call: TRBJ2-3; clone_size: .; cdr3_aa: CAISDPQGTDTQYF; cdr3_nt: TGTGCCATCAGTGACCCCCAGGGCACAGATACGCAGTATTTT
d_call: TRBD2; v_call: TRBV11-2; j_call: TRBJ2-1; clone_size: .; cdr3_aa: CASSPGTSGYNEQFF; cdr3_nt: TGTGCCAGCAGCCCCGGGACTAGCGGCTACAATGAGCAGTTCTTC
d_call: TRBD1; v_call: TRBV13; j_call: TRBJ2-7; clone_size: .; cdr3_aa: CATRQGIVHEQYF; cdr3_nt: TGTGCCACCCGACAGGGTATCGTCCACGAGCAGTACTTC
d_call: TRBD2; v_call: TRBV5-4; j_call: TRBJ2-7; clone_size: .; cdr3_aa: CASSHGLVQGEQYF; cdr3_nt: TGTGCCAGCAGCCATGGACTAGTTCAGGGCGAGCAGTACTTC
d_call: .; v_call: TRBV27; j_call: TRBJ2-7; clone_size: .; cdr3_aa: CASSISPSSYEQYF; cdr3_nt: TGTGCCAGCAGTATTTCTCCGAGCTCCTACGAGCAGTACTTC
d_call: TRBD2; v_call: TRBV4-1; j_call: TRBJ2-7; clone_size: .; cdr3_aa: CASSQDPGRAGEQYF; cdr3_nt: TGCGCCAGCAGCCAAGATCCCGGGAGGGCCGGCGAGCAGTACTTC
d_call: TRBD1; v_call: TRBV7-9; j_call: TRBJ1-2; clone_size: .; cdr3_aa: CASSSLPTYRGHYGYTF; cdr3_nt: TGTGCCAGCAGTAGCTTGCCCACGTACAGGGGCCACTATGGCTACACCTTC
d_call: TRBD2; v_call: TRBV4-3; j_call: TRBJ2-1; clone_size: .; cdr3_aa: CASSQGSSGRVWDEQFF; cdr3_nt: TGCGCCAGCAGCCAAGGGTCTAGCGGGAGAGTCTGGGATGAGCAGTTCTTC
d_call: .; v_call: TRBV7-8; j_call: TRBJ2-1; clone_size: .; cdr3_aa: CASSPFSGSYNEQFF; cdr3_nt: TGTGCCAGCAGCCCATTTTCAGGATCGTATAATGAGCAGTTCTTC
d_call: .; v_call: TRBV7-9; j_call: TRBJ2-5; clone_size: .; cdr3_aa: CASSLRRDRAETQYF; cdr3_nt: TGTGCCAGCAGCTTAAGGAGGGATCGAGCAGAGACCCAGTACTTC
d_call: .; v_call: TRBV29-1; j_call: TRBJ2-5; clone_size: once; cdr3_aa: CSVAGRVDQETQYF; cdr3_nt: TGCAGCGTTGCTGGCCGGGTTGACCAAGAGACCCAGTACTTC
d_call: TRBD2; v_call: TRBV9; j_call: TRBJ2-7; clone_size: .; cdr3_aa: CASSGSGTSGYEQYF; cdr3_nt: TGTGCCAGCAGCGGATCCGGGACTAGCGGCTACGAGCAGTACTTC
d_call: .; v_call: TRBV27; j_call: TRBJ2-3; clone_size: .; cdr3_aa: CASKVSVSTDTQYF; cdr3_nt: TGTGCCAGCAAGGTGAGCGTCAGCACAGATACGCAGTATTTT
d_call: .; v_call: TRBV29-1; j_call: TRBJ2-3; clone_size: .; cdr3_aa: CSVEPNPGHRVTDTQYF; cdr3_nt: TGCAGCGTTGAACCAAATCCGGGACACCGGGTCACAGATACGCAGTATTTT
d_call: .; v_call: TRBV4-3; j_call: TRBJ2-3; clone_size: .; cdr3_aa: CASTSGSGSTDTQYF; cdr3_nt: TGCGCCAGCACGTCCGGGAGCGGGAGCACAGATACGCAGTATTTT
d_call: TRBD2; v_call: TRBV27; j_call: TRBJ2-5; clone_size: .; cdr3_aa: CASSPFPGTSGRETQYF; cdr3_nt: TGTGCCAGCAGTCCTTTTCCCGGGACTAGTGGGAGAGAGACCCAGTACTTC
d_call: TRBD2; v_call: TRBV12-5; j_call: TRBJ2-1; clone_size: once; cdr3_aa: CASGLVGGSSYNEQFF; cdr3_nt: TGTGCTAGTGGTTTGGTCGGCGGGAGTTCTTACAATGAGCAGTTCTTC
d_call: .; v_call: TRBV18; j_call: TRBJ2-6; clone_size: once; cdr3_aa: CASSPRGGSSGANVLTF; cdr3_nt: TGTGCCAGCTCACCCCGTGGGGGGAGCTCTGGGGCCAACGTCCTGACTTTC
d_call: .; v_call: TRBV28; j_call: TRBJ1-4; clone_size: .; cdr3_aa: CASNTLPGHHNEKLFF; cdr3_nt: TGTGCCAGCAACACCCTTCCGGGACACCATAATGAAAAACTGTTTTTT
d_call: .; v_call: TRBV25-1; j_call: TRBJ1-2; clone_size: .; cdr3_aa: CASSGGVYGYTF; cdr3_nt: TGTGCCAGCAGTGGGGGGGTCTATGGCTACACCTTC
d_call: .; v_call: TRBV7-2; j_call: TRBJ2-5; clone_size: .; cdr3_aa: CASSFSETQYF; cdr3_nt: TGTGCCAGCAGCTTCTCAGAGACCCAGTACTTC
d_call: TRBD1; v_call: TRBV6-1; j_call: TRBJ1-2; clone_size: .; cdr3_aa: CASSEVGDSYGYTF; cdr3_nt: TGTGCCAGCAGTGAAGTAGGGGACAGCTATGGCTACACCTTC
d_call: TRBD2; v_call: TRBV5-1; j_call: TRBJ2-2; clone_size: .; cdr3_aa: CASSLASRLAGDGTGELFF; cdr3_nt: TGCGCCAGCAGCTTGGCCTCAAGGCTAGCGGGAGACGGCACCGGGGAGCTGTTTTTT
d_call: TRBD2; v_call: TRBV29-1; j_call: TRBJ2-3; clone_size: .; cdr3_aa: CSVEEASSGTGDTQYF; cdr3_nt: TGCAGCGTTGAAGAAGCGTCTAGCGGGACGGGAGATACGCAGTATTTT
d_call: TRBD1; v_call: TRBV10-3; j_call: TRBJ1-2; clone_size: .; cdr3_aa: CAIAGTGSQGYTF; cdr3_nt: TGTGCCATCGCCGGGACAGGGTCTCAAGGCTACACCTTC
d_call: .; v_call: TRBV13; j_call: TRBJ1-3; clone_size: .; cdr3_aa: CASSWTADHSGNTIYF; cdr3_nt: TGTGCCAGCAGCTGGACAGCGGACCACTCTGGAAACACCATATATTTT
d_call: TRBD2; v_call: TRBV7-9; j_call: TRBJ2-1; clone_size: .; cdr3_aa: CASSFFDFSGRNNEQFF; cdr3_nt: TGTGCCAGCAGCTTCTTCGATTTTAGCGGGAGAAACAATGAGCAGTTCTTC
d_call: .; v_call: TRBV19; j_call: TRBJ1-1; clone_size: once; cdr3_aa: CASTIGGWNTEAFF; cdr3_nt: TGTGCCAGTACCATCGGGGGGTGGAACACTGAAGCTTTCTTT
d_call: TRBD2; v_call: TRBV28; j_call: TRBJ2-7; clone_size: once; cdr3_aa: CATLAGALGEQYF; cdr3_nt: TGTGCCACACTAGCGGGAGCTCTCGGCGAGCAGTACTTC
d_call: TRBD2; v_call: TRBV5-1; j_call: TRBJ2-1; clone_size: .; cdr3_aa: CASSLGDLGTSLGNEQFF; cdr3_nt: TGCGCCAGCAGCTTGGGAGATTTAGGGACTAGCTTGGGCAATGAGCAGTTCTTC
d_call: TRBD1; v_call: TRBV5-6; j_call: TRBJ2-4; clone_size: once; cdr3_aa: CASSGGTDRVDIQYF; cdr3_nt: TGTGCCAGCAGCGGGGGTACCGACAGGGTGGACATTCAGTACTTC
d_call: .; v_call: TRBV15; j_call: TRBJ2-6; clone_size: few; cdr3_aa: CATSRERGGLDVLTF; cdr3_nt: TGTGCCACCAGCAGAGAAAGGGGGGGCTTAGACGTCCTGACTTTC
d_call: .; v_call: TRBV19; j_call: TRBJ2-7; clone_size: .; cdr3_aa: CASSISGSSYEQYF; cdr3_nt: TGTGCCAGTAGTATTTCGGGGAGCTCCTACGAGCAGTACTTC
d_call: .; v_call: TRBV19; j_call: TRBJ2-1; clone_size: .; cdr3_aa: CASSSTDEQFF; cdr3_nt: TGTGCCAGTAGTTCAACGGATGAGCAGTTCTTC
d_call: .; v_call: TRBV9; j_call: TRBJ1-5; clone_size: .; cdr3_aa: CASSVRGDNQPQHF; cdr3_nt: TGTGCCAGCAGCGTCAGGGGTGACAATCAGCCCCAGCATTTT
d_call: TRBD2; v_call: TRBV29-1; j_call: TRBJ2-1; clone_size: .; cdr3_aa: CSVEGTSGSSYNEQFF; cdr3_nt: TGCAGCGTAGAAGGGACTAGCGGAAGCTCCTACAATGAGCAGTTCTTC